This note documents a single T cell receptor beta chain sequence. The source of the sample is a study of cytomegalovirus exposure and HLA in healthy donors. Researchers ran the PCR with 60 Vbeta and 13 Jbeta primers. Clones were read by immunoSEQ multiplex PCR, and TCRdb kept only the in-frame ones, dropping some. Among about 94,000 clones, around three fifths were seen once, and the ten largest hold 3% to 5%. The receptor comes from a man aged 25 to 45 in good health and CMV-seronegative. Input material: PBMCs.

CDR3 DNA: TGTGCCACTAGGCGGGACAGGGGATCACCCCTCCACTTT. Its protein product is CATRRDRGSPLHF. This sequence joins TRBV15 and TRBJ1-6; 10 bases are shared with TRBD1. The trim removed 9 bases at V and 10 bases at J, leaving 6 bases unmatched. The germline CDR1 and CDR2 sequences are LNHNV and YYDKDF (reference sequence). The CDR3 runs to 13 residues.